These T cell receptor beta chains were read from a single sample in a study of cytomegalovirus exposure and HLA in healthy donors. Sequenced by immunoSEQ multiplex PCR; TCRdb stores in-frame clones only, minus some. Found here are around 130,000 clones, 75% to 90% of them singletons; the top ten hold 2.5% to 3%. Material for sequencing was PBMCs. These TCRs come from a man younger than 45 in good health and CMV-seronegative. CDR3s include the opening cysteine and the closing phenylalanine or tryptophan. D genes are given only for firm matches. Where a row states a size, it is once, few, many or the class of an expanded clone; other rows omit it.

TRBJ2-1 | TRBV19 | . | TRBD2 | CASSSLAGVNEQFF | TGTGCCAGTAGTAGTCTAGCGGGAGTCAATGAGCAGTTCTTC
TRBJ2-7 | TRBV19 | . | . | CASSIAPSSYEQYF | TGTGCCAGTAGTATTGCCCCTAGCTCCTACGAGCAGTACTTC
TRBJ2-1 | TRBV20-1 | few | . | CSAPQFYEQFF | TGCAGTGCGCCACAGTTTTATGAGCAGTTCTTC
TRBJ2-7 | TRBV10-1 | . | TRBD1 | CASSDRGLSYEQYF | TGCGCCAGCAGCGACAGGGGGCTCTCCTACGAGCAGTACTTC
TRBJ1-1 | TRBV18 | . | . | CASSVDRLNTEAFF | TGTGCCAGCTCCGTCGACAGACTGAACACTGAAGCTTTCTTT
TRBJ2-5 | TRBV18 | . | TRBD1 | CASSQQGQNQETQYF | TGTGCCAGCTCACAACAGGGACAGAACCAAGAGACCCAGTACTTC
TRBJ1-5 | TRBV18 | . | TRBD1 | CASSQGQSYYQPQHF | TGTGCCAGCTCGCAGGGACAGAGCTACTATCAGCCCCAGCATTTT
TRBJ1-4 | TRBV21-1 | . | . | CASSKGGGQGATNEKLFF | TGTGCCAGCAGCAAAGGGGGCGGACAGGGCGCAACTAATGAAAAACTGTTTTTT
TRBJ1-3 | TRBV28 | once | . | CASSLRLTGNTIYF | TGTGCCAGCAGTTTACGGTTGACTGGAAACACCATATATTTT
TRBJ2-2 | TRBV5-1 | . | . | CASSLSPQGGELFF | TGCGCCAGCAGCTTGTCCCCGCAGGGCGGGGAGCTGTTTTTT
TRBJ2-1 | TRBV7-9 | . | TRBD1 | CATEEHTGTAYNEQFF | TGTGCCACCGAAGAGCACACCGGGACAGCATACAATGAGCAGTTCTTC
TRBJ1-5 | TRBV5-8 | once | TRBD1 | CASSEDRVLPSQHF | TGTGCCAGCAGCGAGGACAGGGTTTTACCGTCCCAGCATTTT
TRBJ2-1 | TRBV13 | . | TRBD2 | CASSLGTSGSRREFF | TGTGCCAGCAGCCTAGGGACTAGCGGGAGCCGCCGTGAGTTCTTC
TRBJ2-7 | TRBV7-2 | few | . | CASSLGIRASDYEQYF | TGTGCCAGCAGCTTAGGGATCAGGGCTAGCGACTACGAGCAGTACTTC
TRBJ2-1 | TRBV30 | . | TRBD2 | CAWSVPITGTSWDEQFF | TGTGCCTGGAGTGTACCAATTACCGGGACTAGTTGGGATGAGCAGTTCTTC
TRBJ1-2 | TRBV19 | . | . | CASSAGYYGYTF | TGTGCCAGTAGTGCAGGGTACTATGGCTACACCTTC